This is a list of T cell receptor beta chains from one sample in a study of cytomegalovirus exposure and HLA in healthy donors. Clones were sequenced by immunoSEQ multiplex PCR, and TCRdb holds only the in-frame ones, with some missing. The sample has roughly 140,000 clones; roughly 85% are singletons. The sample comprised PBMCs. The receptors stem from a young woman in good health and CMV-seronegative. Each CDR3 is given with its conserved first and last residue. D genes are given only for firm matches. Clone size, where shown, is once, few, many, or a class for clones that have expanded.

v_call,d_call,cdr3_length,clone_size,j_call,cdr3_nt,cdr3_aa
TRBV28,TRBD2,15,few,TRBJ2-7,TGTGCCAGCAGCGCTCACTTTGGGACTAGCATAGCGCAGTACTTC,CASSAHFGTSIAQYF
TRBV19,NA,16,once,TRBJ2-3,TGTGCCAGTAGTTTTCTTCCGGAGGTTAGCACAGATACGCAGTATTTT,CASSFLPEVSTDTQYF
TRBV7-3,TRBD1,16,few,TRBJ2-1,TGTGCCAGCAGCCCAGCGGACAGGGGGACGTACAATGAGCAGTTCTTC,CASSPADRGTYNEQFF
TRBV12-5,TRBD2,15,NA,TRBJ2-3,TGTGCTAGTGGCGCCGGGACTCGGGAGGGAGATACGCAGTATTTT,CASGAGTREGDTQYF
TRBV7-8,TRBD2,14,NA,TRBJ2-2,TGTGCCAGCAGCTCAGGACTAGCCTTCGGGGAGCTGTTTTTT,CASSSGLAFGELFF
TRBV4-3,TRBD1,18,once,TRBJ2-7,TGCGCCAGCAGCCAAGATGTGGGTGACAGGGTAAGAACCTACGAGCAGTACTTC,CASSQDVGDRVRTYEQYF
TRBV21-1,NA,15,NA,TRBJ2-7,TGTGCCAGCAGCACCGTACGGTTTGTGTCCTACGAGCAGTACTTC,CASSTVRFVSYEQYF
TRBV30,TRBD1,13,NA,TRBJ2-3,TGTGCCTGGAAGACCCAGGGGGCAGATACGCAGTATTTT,CAWKTQGADTQYF
TRBV6-6,NA,12,NA,TRBJ2-5,TGTGCCAGCAGTCAGCGTGGAGAGACCCAGTACTTC,CASSQRGETQYF
TRBV9,TRBD2,16,NA,TRBJ2-1,TGTGCCAGCAGCGGGGGACTAGCGGGGTACTACAATGAGCAGTTCTTC,CASSGGLAGYYNEQFF
TRBV6-5,TRBD1,15,NA,TRBJ1-3,TGTGCCAGCAGTTCCAACAGGGGGTCTGGAAACACCATATATTTT,CASSSNRGSGNTIYF
TRBV19,TRBD1,14,NA,TRBJ1-5,TGTGCCAGTAGTAGAGGGGGCGGGAATCAGCCCCAGCATTTT,CASSRGGGNQPQHF
TRBV2,TRBD1,13,NA,TRBJ2-7,TGTGCCAGCAGTGGGGACAGGGAGGACGAGCAGTACTTC,CASSGDREDEQYF
TRBV15,NA,12,NA,TRBJ2-3,TGTGCCACCAGCAGAGATCAGGATACGCAGTATTTT,CATSRDQDTQYF
TRBV9,NA,15,few,TRBJ1-6,TGTGCCAGCAGCGTAGATCTGCGGGGGGGCTCACCCCTCCACTTT,CASSVDLRGGSPLHF
TRBV5-1,NA,14,NA,TRBJ2-2,TGCGCCAGCAGCTTCGTACAGGGCACCGGGGAGCTGTTTTTT,CASSFVQGTGELFF
TRBV21-1,NA,15,NA,TRBJ1-2,TGTGCCAGCAGCAAAGCGGGTAGGGGGAACTATGGCTACACCTTC,CASSKAGRGNYGYTF
TRBV9,NA,16,NA,TRBJ2-7,TGTGCCAGCAGCGTAGCGGACACTCATCCCACCTACGAGCAGTACTTC,CASSVADTHPTYEQYF
TRBV28,NA,13,NA,TRBJ1-2,TGTGCCAGCAGTCCGACAGACAACTATGGCTACACCTTC,CASSPTDNYGYTF
TRBV4-1,NA,16,NA,TRBJ2-3,TGCGCCAGCAGCCAAGATAGGAGGACTACCACAGATACGCAGTATTTT,CASSQDRRTTTDTQYF
TRBV5-1,NA,17,NA,TRBJ2-1,TGCGCCAGCAGCCTGGGCCACCCAGGACTCGACCACAATGAGCAGTTCTTC,CASSLGHPGLDHNEQFF
TRBV2,TRBD1,16,NA,TRBJ1-6,TGTGCCAGCAGCCGAAGGACAGGGACCGGTAATTCACCCCTCCACTTT,CASSRRTGTGNSPLHF
TRBV7-2,NA,12,NA,TRBJ2-7,TGTGCCAGCAGCTTCTCCGGGAACGAGCAGTACTTC,CASSFSGNEQYF
TRBV5-1,NA,12,NA,TRBJ2-7,TGCGCCAGCAGCTTTATCAGGGGCGAGCAGTACTTC,CASSFIRGEQYF
TRBV5-4,TRBD2,18,NA,TRBJ2-5,TGTGCCAGCAGCGTATCCTCTAGCGGGGGCATGCGGGGCGAGACCCAGTACTTC,CASSVSSSGGMRGETQYF
TRBV5-8,NA,15,NA,TRBJ2-5,TGTGCCAGCAGCCCGGGGGGCGGTTCTAGGGAGACCCAGTACTTC,CASSPGGGSRETQYF
TRBV5-1,TRBD2,15,NA,TRBJ2-7,TGCGCCAGCAGCTTGAGGGCTAGCGGGGGGGGCGAGCAGTACTTC,CASSLRASGGGEQYF
TRBV30,TRBD1,14,NA,TRBJ1-5,TGTGCCTGGAGTGCCCAACAGGGGATGCAGCCCCAGCATTTT,CAWSAQQGMQPQHF
TRBV4-1,NA,16,NA,TRBJ2-6,TGCGCCAGCAGCCAACTACCCCCTTCAGGGGCCAACGTCCTGACTTTC,CASSQLPPSGANVLTF
TRBV6-6,TRBD1,13,NA,TRBJ1-1,TGTGCCAGCAGTACAGGGGTTAGGACTGAAGCTTTCTTT,CASSTGVRTEAFF
TRBV10-3,NA,13,NA,TRBJ2-2,TGTGCCGTGACAGAGACGAACACCGGGGAGCTGTTTTTT,CAVTETNTGELFF
TRBV2,TRBD1,15,NA,TRBJ1-6,TGTGCCAGCAGTGCTGACAGGGGTGGAAATTCACCCCTCCACTTT,CASSADRGGNSPLHF
TRBV7-2,TRBD1,14,NA,TRBJ2-2,TGTGCCAGCACCCGGGACAGGAACACCGGGGAGCTGTTTTTT,CASTRDRNTGELFF
TRBV19,TRBD1,15,NA,TRBJ1-5,TGTGCCAGCAGGGGGTGGACAGGGGAAAATCAGCCCCAGCATTTT,CASRGWTGENQPQHF
TRBV19,NA,15,NA,TRBJ1-5,TGTGCCAGTAGTATGGGGCAAGTACTCAATCAGCCCCAGCATTTT,CASSMGQVLNQPQHF
TRBV11-2,NA,16,once,TRBJ1-6,TGTGCCAGCACCCAAGGTCCCAGGGAACATAATTCACCCCTCCACTTT,CASTQGPREHNSPLHF
TRBV15,NA,14,NA,TRBJ2-1,TGTGCCACCAGCAGAGCCGGGACAACCCATGAGCAGTTCTTC,CATSRAGTTHEQFF
TRBV5-8,TRBD1,14,NA,TRBJ1-4,TGTGCCAGCAGCCCCTGGGACAGAGGGGAAAAACTGTTTTTT,CASSPWDRGEKLFF
TRBV30,NA,15,NA,TRBJ1-2,TGTGCCTGGAGTGTACAACTTGGGACTGGAGGGGGCTACACCTTC,CAWSVQLGTGGGYTF
TRBV6-1,TRBD1,16,NA,TRBJ1-3,TGTGCCAGCAGTGCTACAGGGGAGAGCTCTGGAAACACCATATATTTT,CASSATGESSGNTIYF